Following are 5 T cell receptor beta chains from one sample sequenced in a study of tumor-infiltrating lymphocytes in primary liver carcinoma. Investigators took RNA and DNA out together from about 20-30 mg of unsorted bulk tissue. Constant-region priming of around 530 ng total RNA yielded TCR beta cDNA. Construction of TCR beta libraries relied on three successive nested multiplex PCR rounds employing slightly modified ARM-PCR. With TRBV1-TRBV30 forward primers and a C-beta reverse primer, the first two PCR rounds were run for roughly 10 cycles each. A single record per CDR3 protein comes from TCRdb applying MiXCR to the multiplex PCR reads. The profile covers roughly 50,000 distinct CDR3 sequences, with about three quarters appearing a single time and about 25% taken by the ten largest. The specimen was liver tumor tissue from sampling region 2. Regarding subset: tumor region T2, inferior pole. These receptors were obtained from a man aged 35 to 55 with primary liver carcinoma and hepatitis B virus infection.

A note on this clonotype: One end of the junction does not line up with germline, which may come from a read error. The J gene is TRBJ2-7, the V gene TRBV6-6; perhaps TRBD2 as D (6 bases). CDR3 length: 14 residues. Per germline, CDR1 MNHNY and CDR2 SVGAGI (reference sequence). The CDR3 sequence: CASRSRTQAREQHF. The CDR3 bases are TGTGCCAGCAGATCTAGGACCCAAGCCCGGGAGCAGCACTTC.

Turning to this clonotype: Because it lacks the conserved phenylalanine or tryptophan at the end, this CDR3 is likely a read error. The chain couples TRBV12-3 or TRBV12-4 to TRBJ2-7; the match to TRBD2 covers 10 bases. V was pared by 6 bases and J by 2 bases, with 10 bases of the junction left unmatched. The CDR3 totals 16 residues. The CDR3, as DNA: TGTGCCAGCAGCTTATCAGCGGGAGGGCCTCCCTACGAGCAGTACATC. Translated: CASSLSAGGPPYEQYI.

This clonotype was detected once. This clone may be a read error of a much larger clone one base away. Without the conserved terminal phenylalanine or tryptophan, this CDR3 likely stems from a read error. The chain recombines TRBV7-9 with TRBJ2-6; D unresolved. V was cut by 7 bases and J by 0 bases, with 4 bases left in between. In germline, CDR1 is SEHNR, CDR2 FQNEAQ (reference sequence). The CDR3 covers 13 residues. CDR3 coding DNA: TGTGCCAGCATCCTCTCTGGGGCCAACGTCCTGACTTTG. Its protein is CASILSGANVLTL.

This clonotype was observed many times. The genes are TRBV30 and TRBJ1-6, with 8 nucleotides matching TRBD1. V was pared by 4 bases and J by 7 bases, with 9 bases of the junction left unmatched. Germline loops: CDR1 GTSNPN, CDR2 SVGIG (reference sequence). The CDR3 loop spans 15 amino acids. CDR3 in amino acids: CAWKSPGGANSPLHF. In DNA form, the CDR3 reads TGTGCCTGGAAATCTCCAGGGGGCGCGAATTCACCCCTCCACTTT.

As to this clonotype: The junction shows a germline mismatch at one end, possibly a read error. V is TRBV11-3 and J is TRBJ2-3; 13 bases fit TRBD2. The CDR3 sequence is 18 residues long. Germline assignment: CDR1 SGHNT and CDR2 YENEEA. CDR3 protein: CTSSPRTSGGLSTDTQYF. In DNA form, the CDR3 reads TGTACCAGCAGCCCCAGGACTAGCGGGGGCCTTAGCACAGATACGCAGTATTTT.